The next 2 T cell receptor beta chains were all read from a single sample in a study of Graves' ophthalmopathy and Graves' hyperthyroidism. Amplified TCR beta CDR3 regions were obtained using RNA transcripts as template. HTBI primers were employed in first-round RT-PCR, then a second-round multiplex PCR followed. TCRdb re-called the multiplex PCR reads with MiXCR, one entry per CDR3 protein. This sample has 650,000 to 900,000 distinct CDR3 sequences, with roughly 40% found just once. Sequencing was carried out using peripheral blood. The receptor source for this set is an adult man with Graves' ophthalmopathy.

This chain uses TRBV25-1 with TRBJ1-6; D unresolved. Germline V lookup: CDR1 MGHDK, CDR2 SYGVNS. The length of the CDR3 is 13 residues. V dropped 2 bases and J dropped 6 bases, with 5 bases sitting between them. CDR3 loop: CASSEVANSPLHF. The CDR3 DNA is TGTGCCAGCAGTGAAGTAGCTAATTCACCCCTCCACTTT.

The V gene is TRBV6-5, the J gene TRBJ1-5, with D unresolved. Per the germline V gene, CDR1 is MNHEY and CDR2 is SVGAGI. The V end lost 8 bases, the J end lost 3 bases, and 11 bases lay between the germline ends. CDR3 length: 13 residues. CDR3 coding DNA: TGTGCCAGCGCAGCGGAGAACAATCAGCCCCAGCATTTT. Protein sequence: CASAAENNQPQHF.